The 22 T cell receptor beta chains in this list originate from one sample, sequenced in a study of beta chain features in type 1 diabetes. Whole-study findings and limits: Shorter TCRB CDR3s, moderately but significantly so, were found in Type 1 diabetes patients in all four CD4+ subsets.

For these TCRs, the target antigens are not known. Every bit of the isolated RNA underwent reverse transcription, so sequencing read expressed TCRB transcripts. Sequenced by immunoSEQ multiplex PCR; TCRdb stores in-frame clones only, minus some. Among about 740,000 clones listed, about an eighth were seen once. The sequencing sample was made of naive CD4+ T cells from blood. Every receptor here comes from a man between 18 and 29 years old with type 1 diabetes.

In the case of this clone: The same CDR3 is also encoded by other DNA sequences in this sample. The chain joins TRBV20-1 to TRBJ1-1; D unclear. V was cut by 4 bases and J by 2 bases, with 5 bases left in between. CDR1 DFQATT and CDR2 SNEGSKA come from the germline V gene (reference sequence). The CDR3 totals 11 residues. CDR3 amino acids: CSATPNTEAFF. The CDR3 DNA follows: TGCAGTGCTACTCCTAACACTGAAGCTTTCTTT.

This clone was seen a handful of times. The chain joins TRBV5-6 to TRBJ2-7, with 11 bases matching TRBD1. Germline CDR1 SGHDT, CDR2 YYEEEE. The length of the CDR3 is 16 residues. V trimming: 3 bases; J trimming: 4 bases; junction bases outside the gene matches: 9. The CDR3 loop is CASSSTGQGAMYEQYF. As DNA, the CDR3 is TGTGCCAGCAGCTCAACTGGACAGGGGGCGATGTACGAGCAGTACTTC.

The chain combines TRBV7-9 with TRBJ1-1, with D perhaps TRBD1 (6 bases). Germline CDR1 reads SEHNR; CDR2 reads FQNEAQ (reference sequence). V was pared by 0 bases and J by 4 bases, with 18 bases between. CDR3 length equals 17 residues. The CDR3 coding sequence is TGTGCCAGCAGCTTAGCGTGGGCCCTACAGGGAGGCACTGAAGCTTTCTTT. Translated: CASSLAWALQGGTEAFF.

DNA for the CDR3: TGCGCCAGCAGCCAAGACCAGGGGCCATACTATGGCTACACCTTC. It specifies CASSQDQGPYYGYTF. V and J are TRBV4-1 and TRBJ1-2; perhaps TRBD1 as D (6 bases). The CDR3 has 15 amino acids. Trimming pared 0 bases from V and 3 bases from J, leaving 11 bases between. CDR1 is MGHRA, CDR2 YSYEKL, per germline.

The chain employs TRBV9 and TRBJ1-6, with D possibly TRBD1 on 5 matching bases. The CDR3 is 15 residues long. With 3 bases removed from V and 2 bases from J, the gap between germline ends came to 9 bases. The germline gives CDR1 SGDLS, CDR2 YYNGEE. CDR3 amino acids: CASSAGLPYNSPLHF. The CDR3 DNA follows: TGTGCCAGCAGCGCGGGACTGCCCTATAATTCACCCCTCCACTTT.

The chain has TRBV2 and TRBJ1-1; the D gene is possibly TRBD1 (5 bases). V lost 1 base to trimming and J lost 0 bases, with 15 bases between them. Germline-derived CDR1 and CDR2 are SNHLY and FYNNEI. There are 17 residues in the CDR3. CDR3 in DNA: TGTGCCAGCAGTGAAGGGTTAAGGGGCCATTTGAACACTGAAGCTTTCTTT. Protein: CASSEGLRGHLNTEAFF.

This sequence joins TRBV19 and TRBJ2-3, with no clear D. The CDR3 is 14 amino acids. V was shortened by 5 bases and J by 6 bases, with 15 bases between the two germline ends. Germline CDR1 reads LNHDA; CDR2 reads SQIVND (reference sequence). In DNA form, the CDR3 reads TGTGCCAGTAGTTTTCGACCGGTGAGGGATACGCAGTATTTT. Amino acid sequence: CASSFRPVRDTQYF.

To note about this clone: The sample holds other DNA sequences that translate to the same CDR3. J is TRBJ2-7 and V is TRBV20-1; D unclear. Germline assignment: CDR1 DFQATT and CDR2 SNEGSKA (reference sequence). V was clipped by 6 bases and J by 1 base, with 7 bases between them. CDR3 length equals 11 residues. The CDR3 nucleotides read TGCAGTGCCGGCCAGTCCTACGAGCAGTACTTC. Amino acids: CSAGQSYEQYF.

This clone has a handful of counts. V and J are TRBV7-8 and TRBJ2-2; TRBD2 aligns across 7 bases. CDR1 is SGHVS and CDR2 is FQNEAQ in the germline V gene. CDR3 length equals 15 residues. V trimming: 5 bases; J trimming: 10 bases; junction bases outside the gene matches: 13. The CDR3 sequence: CASSTTGTREEELFF. The CDR3 coding sequence is TGTGCCAGCAGCACCACCGGGACCCGGGAGGAGGAGCTGTTTTTT.

The genes are TRBV7-2 and TRBJ1-4; D not certain. Germline CDR1 is SGHTA and CDR2 is FQGNSA. Trimming pared 2 bases from V and 0 bases from J, leaving 4 bases between. CDR3 length equals 14 residues. The CDR3 reads CASSLPATNEKLFF. The CDR3 DNA reads TGTGCCAGCAGCTTACCTGCAACTAATGAAAAACTGTTTTTT.

This clone was picked up a small number of times. V gene TRBV2 combines with J gene TRBJ2-7; no clear D. Trimming shortened V by 6 bases and J by 9 bases, and 15 bases separated the two germline ends. The CDR3 sequence is 12 residues long. The germline gives CDR1 SNHLY, CDR2 FYNNEI. The CDR3 DNA follows: TGTGCCAGCAGCCCGGACGGCGGCGGGCAGTACTTC. It specifies CASSPDGGGQYF.

This clone has more than one count but fewer than ten. The J gene is TRBJ1-3, the V gene TRBV5-1; TRBD1 might be the D (5 bases). Trimming took 3 bases from V and 0 from J, leaving 10 bases between them. The CDR3 runs to 15 residues. Germline lookup yields CDR1 SGHRS and CDR2 YFSETQ. The CDR3 DNA is TGCGCCAGCAGCTGGGAGGGGATCTCTGGAAACACCATATATTTT. This gives the protein CASSWEGISGNTIYF.

This clone was seen a few times. The V call is TRBV15, the J call TRBJ2-5; D is unresolved. The CDR3 is 13 amino acids. V lost 8 bases, J lost 0 bases, and 10 bases lay in between. Per germline, CDR1 LNHNV and CDR2 YYDKDF (reference sequence). The CDR3 sequence: CATSKVDQETQYF. The CDR3 DNA follows: TGTGCCACCTCCAAGGTTGACCAAGAGACCCAGTACTTC.

The V gene is TRBV7-3, the J gene TRBJ1-1; no clear D gene. The CDR3 extends over 15 amino acids. CDR1 is SGHTA and CDR2 is FQGTGA in the germline V gene. Trimming left V 1 base short and J 7 bases short, with 16 bases between. The CDR3 sequence is CASSLKARLPSEAFF. Here the CDR3 DNA reads TGTGCCAGCAGCTTAAAGGCCAGGCTACCAAGTGAAGCTTTCTTT.

The V gene is TRBV27, the J gene TRBJ2-7; the D is unclear. The CDR3 loop spans 14 amino acids. V shed 8 bases and J shed 0 bases, with 14 bases lying between them. Per germline, CDR1 MNHEY and CDR2 SMNVEV (reference sequence). The DNA of the CDR3 is TGTGCCAGCCGCGGACGTACAAACTCCTACGAGCAGTACTTC. Translation: CASRGRTNSYEQYF.

V is TRBV10-2 and J is TRBJ1-4; 9 positions agree with TRBD1. CDR1 is WSHSY, CDR2 SAAADI, per germline. V was pared by 7 bases and J by 6 bases, with 3 bases of the junction left unmatched. The CDR3 consists of 13 residues. The CDR3 region has the DNA TGCGCCAGCATGGGACAGGGATATGAAAAACTGTTTTTT. The encoded protein is CASMGQGYEKLFF.

This clone was observed a handful of times. The CDR3 DNA is TGCGCCAGCCGCCTGGGTCCTCCCTTGGGGCAAGAGACCCAGTACTTC. Translation: CASRLGPPLGQETQYF. The chain links TRBV5-1 to TRBJ2-5; no definite D call. Trimming cost V 7 bases and J 2 bases, with 21 bases left between them. The CDR3 consists of 16 residues. From germline, CDR1 is SGHRS and CDR2 YFSETQ.

The CDR3: CASSPGPRAEAFF. As DNA, the CDR3 is TGTGCCAGCAGCCCCGGGCCACGCGCTGAAGCTTTCTTT. V is TRBV7-9 and J is TRBJ1-1; no clear D. The CDR3 spans 13 residues. Per the germline V gene, CDR1 is SEHNR and CDR2 is FQNEAQ (reference sequence). V lost 5 bases and J 6 bases, leaving 13 bases between the germline ends.

The chain employs TRBV30 and TRBJ2-1; D uncertain. Germline V CDR1 and CDR2: GTSNPN, SVGIG (reference sequence). The ends were cut back, 5 bases at V and 0 bases at J, with 14 bases in the middle. The CDR3 covers 15 residues. The CDR3 protein is CAWAGRTSSYNEQFF. CDR3 in DNA: TGTGCCTGGGCCGGACGTACGAGCTCCTACAATGAGCAGTTCTTC.

V gene TRBV14 combines with J gene TRBJ2-3; D not certain. This CDR3 contains 17 residues. Trimming stripped 1 base from V and 0 bases from J, with 14 bases between. CDR1 SGHDN and CDR2 FVKESK come from the germline V gene. The CDR3: CASSQGGWQPSTDTQYF. The DNA for the CDR3 is TGTGCCAGCAGCCAAGGCGGATGGCAGCCCAGCACAGATACGCAGTATTTT.

The chain recombines TRBV7-9 with TRBJ2-3; no firm D call. Germline values: CDR1 SEHNR, CDR2 FQNEAQ (reference sequence). CDR3 length equals 16 residues. The V end was cut by 4 bases, the J end by 0 bases, with 14 bases between. CDR3 region: CASSSEGGPSTDTQYF. The CDR3 DNA reads TGTGCCAGCAGCTCAGAAGGTGGCCCGAGCACAGATACGCAGTATTTT.

This chain connects TRBV30 to TRBJ1-6; D is ambiguous. The CDR3 runs 12 residues. The germline V and J ends were trimmed by 8 bases and 8 bases, with 13 bases remaining between them. CDR1 is GTSNPN and CDR2 is SVGIG in the germline V gene (reference sequence). CDR3 nucleotide sequence: TGTGCCGGCGGAGCGGATTATTCACCCCTCCACTTT. This gives the protein CAGGADYSPLHF.